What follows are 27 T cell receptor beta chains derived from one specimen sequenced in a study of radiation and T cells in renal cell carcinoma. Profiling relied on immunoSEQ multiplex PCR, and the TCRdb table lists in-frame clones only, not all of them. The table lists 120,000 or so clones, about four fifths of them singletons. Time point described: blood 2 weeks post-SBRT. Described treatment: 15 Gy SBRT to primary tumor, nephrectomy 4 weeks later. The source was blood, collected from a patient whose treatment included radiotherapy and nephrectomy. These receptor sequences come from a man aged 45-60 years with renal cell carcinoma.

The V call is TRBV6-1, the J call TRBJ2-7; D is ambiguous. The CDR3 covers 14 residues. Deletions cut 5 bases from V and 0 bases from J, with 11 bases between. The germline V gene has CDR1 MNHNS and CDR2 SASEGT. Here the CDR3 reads CASSSRYSSYEQYF. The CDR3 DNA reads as TGTGCCAGCAGTTCGAGGTATAGCTCCTACGAGCAGTACTTC.

The chain's CDR3 is CASSLRLGADTGELFF. The CDR3 DNA follows: TGCGCCAGCAGCTTGAGGCTGGGCGCGGACACCGGGGAGCTGTTTTTT. The chain carries TRBV5-1 and TRBJ2-2; unclear D gene. Per the germline V gene, CDR1 is SGHRS and CDR2 is YFSETQ. The CDR3 totals 16 residues. With 1 base removed from V and 3 bases from J, the gap between germline ends came to 13 bases.

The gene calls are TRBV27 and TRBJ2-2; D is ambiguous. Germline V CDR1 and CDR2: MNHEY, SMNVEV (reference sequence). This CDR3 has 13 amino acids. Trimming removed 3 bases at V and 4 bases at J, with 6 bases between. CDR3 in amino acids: CASSFWTTGELFF. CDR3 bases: TGTGCCAGCAGTTTCTGGACCACCGGGGAGCTGTTTTTT.

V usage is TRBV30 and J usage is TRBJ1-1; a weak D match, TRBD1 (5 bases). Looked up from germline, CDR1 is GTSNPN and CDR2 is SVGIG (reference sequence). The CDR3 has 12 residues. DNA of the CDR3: TGTGACCAAGAAAGGGGTTCCACTGAAGCTTTCTTT. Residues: CDQERGSTEAFF.

CDR3 residues: CASSKRSGTQDEQYF. In DNA, the CDR3 is TGTGCCAGCAGCAAACGATCGGGGACCCAAGACGAGCAGTACTTC. This chain links TRBV11-2 with TRBJ2-7; the D gene could be TRBD1 or TRBD2 (5 bases each). V lost 5 bases to trimming and J lost 5 bases, with 19 bases between them. Germline V gene sequence: CDR1 SGHAT, CDR2 FQNNGV. The CDR3 is 15 amino acids.

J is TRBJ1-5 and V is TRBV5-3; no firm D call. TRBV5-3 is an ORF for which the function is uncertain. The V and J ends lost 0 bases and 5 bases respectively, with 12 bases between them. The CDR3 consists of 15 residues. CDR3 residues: CARSLDGRPDQPQHF. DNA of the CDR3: TGTGCCAGAAGCTTGGACGGACGGCCCGATCAGCCCCAGCATTTT.

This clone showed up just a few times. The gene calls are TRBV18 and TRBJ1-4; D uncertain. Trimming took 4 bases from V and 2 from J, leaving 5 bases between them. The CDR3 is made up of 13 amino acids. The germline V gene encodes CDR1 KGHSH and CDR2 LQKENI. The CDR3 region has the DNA TGTGCCAGCTCACGGGGTACTAATGAAAAACTGTTTTTT. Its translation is CASSRGTNEKLFF.

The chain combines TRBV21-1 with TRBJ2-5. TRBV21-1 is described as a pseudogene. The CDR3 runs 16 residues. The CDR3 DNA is TGTGCCAGCAGCAAAGCCCGAGGGACGGTACAAGAGACCCAGTACTTC. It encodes CASSKARGTVQETQYF.

The CDR3 is CASTMGGNLGNQPQHF. CDR3 nucleotide sequence: TGTGCCAGTACCATGGGGGGGAACTTGGGAAATCAGCCCCAGCATTTT. The chain has TRBV19 and TRBJ1-5, with D possibly matching TRBD1 (5 bases). CDR3 length: 16 residues. The germline V gene encodes CDR1 LNHDA and CDR2 SQIVND (reference sequence). Trimming removed 7 bases at V and 4 bases at J, with 20 bases between.

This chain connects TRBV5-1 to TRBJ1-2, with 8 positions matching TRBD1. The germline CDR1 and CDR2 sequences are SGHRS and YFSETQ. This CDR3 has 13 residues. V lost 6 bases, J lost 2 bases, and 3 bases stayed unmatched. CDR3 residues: CASTQGANYGYTF. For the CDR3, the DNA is TGCGCCAGCACGCAGGGGGCGAACTATGGCTACACCTTC.

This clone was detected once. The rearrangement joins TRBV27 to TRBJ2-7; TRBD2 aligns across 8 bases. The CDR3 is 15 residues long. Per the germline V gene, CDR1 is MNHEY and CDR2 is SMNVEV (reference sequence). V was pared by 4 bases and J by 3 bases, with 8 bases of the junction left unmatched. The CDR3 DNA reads TGTGCCAGCAGTTCAATAGCGGGAAGGTACTACGAGCAGTACTTC. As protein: CASSSIAGRYYEQYF.

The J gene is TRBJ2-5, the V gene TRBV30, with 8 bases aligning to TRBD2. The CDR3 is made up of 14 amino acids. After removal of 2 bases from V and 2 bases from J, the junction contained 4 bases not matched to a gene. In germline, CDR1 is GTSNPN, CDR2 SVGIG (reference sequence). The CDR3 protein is CAWSPAGEQETQYF. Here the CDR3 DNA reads TGTGCCTGGAGTCCAGCGGGGGAACAAGAGACCCAGTACTTC.

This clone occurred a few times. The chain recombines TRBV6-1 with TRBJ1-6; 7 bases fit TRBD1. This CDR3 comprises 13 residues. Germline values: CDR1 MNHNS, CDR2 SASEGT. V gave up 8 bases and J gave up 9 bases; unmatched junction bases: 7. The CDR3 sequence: CASATGSVSPLHF. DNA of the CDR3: TGTGCCAGCGCGACAGGGTCGGTTTCACCCCTCCACTTT.

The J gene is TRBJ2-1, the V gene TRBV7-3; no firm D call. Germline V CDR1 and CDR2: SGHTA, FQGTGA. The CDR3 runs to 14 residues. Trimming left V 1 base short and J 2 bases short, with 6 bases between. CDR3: CASSLSAAYNEQFF. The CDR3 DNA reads TGTGCCAGCAGCTTAAGCGCTGCCTACAATGAGCAGTTCTTC.

The CDR3 loop reads CASSFYRDGGYGYTF. CDR3 coding DNA: TGTGCCAGCAGCTTCTACAGGGACGGTGGCTATGGCTACACCTTC. The chain couples TRBV7-8 to TRBJ1-2, with a weak D call TRBD1 (6 bases). CDR1 and CDR2 from the germline V gene are SGHVS and FQNEAQ. There are 15 residues in the CDR3. V was pared by 3 bases and J by 4 bases, with 15 bases between.

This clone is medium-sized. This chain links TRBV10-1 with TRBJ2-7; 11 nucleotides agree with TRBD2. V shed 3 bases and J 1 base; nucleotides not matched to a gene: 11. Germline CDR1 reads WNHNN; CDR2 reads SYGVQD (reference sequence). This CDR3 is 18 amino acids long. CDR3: CASSELTSGGHKSYEQYF. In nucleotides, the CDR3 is TGCGCCAGCAGTGAATTAACTAGCGGGGGCCACAAGTCCTACGAGCAGTACTTC.

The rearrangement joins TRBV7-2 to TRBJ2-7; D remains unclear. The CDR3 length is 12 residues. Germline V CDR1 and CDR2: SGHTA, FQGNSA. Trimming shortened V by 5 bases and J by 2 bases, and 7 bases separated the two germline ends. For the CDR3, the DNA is TGTGCCAGCAGCGATGGCCCCTACGAGCAGTACTTC. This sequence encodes CASSDGPYEQYF.

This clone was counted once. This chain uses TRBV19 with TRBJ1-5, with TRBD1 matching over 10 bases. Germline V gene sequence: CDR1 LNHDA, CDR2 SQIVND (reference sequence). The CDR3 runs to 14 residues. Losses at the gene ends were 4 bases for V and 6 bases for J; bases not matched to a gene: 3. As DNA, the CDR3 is TGTGCCAGTAGTAACGACAGGGGGCTTCAGCCCCAGCATTTT. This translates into CASSNDRGLQPQHF.

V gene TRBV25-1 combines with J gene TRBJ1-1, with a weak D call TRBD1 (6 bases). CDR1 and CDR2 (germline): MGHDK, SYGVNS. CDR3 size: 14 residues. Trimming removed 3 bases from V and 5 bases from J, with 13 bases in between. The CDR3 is CASSEWGGRTEAFF. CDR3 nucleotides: TGTGCCAGCAGTGAGTGGGGGGGCAGAACTGAAGCTTTCTTT.

CDR3 in amino acids: CASTQTRPGELFF. CDR3 bases: TGTGCCAGTACCCAGACTCGTCCCGGGGAGCTGTTTTTT. This chain links TRBV19 with TRBJ2-2, with no clear D. V shed 7 bases and J shed 6 bases, with 12 bases lying between them. Germline CDR1 and CDR2: LNHDA and SQIVND (reference sequence). The CDR3 covers 13 residues.

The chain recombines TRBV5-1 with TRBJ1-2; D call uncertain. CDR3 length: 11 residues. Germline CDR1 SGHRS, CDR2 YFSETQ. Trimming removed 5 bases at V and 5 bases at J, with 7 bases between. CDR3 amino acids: CASRGEYGYTF. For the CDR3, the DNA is TGCGCCAGCAGGGGCGAGTATGGCTACACCTTC.

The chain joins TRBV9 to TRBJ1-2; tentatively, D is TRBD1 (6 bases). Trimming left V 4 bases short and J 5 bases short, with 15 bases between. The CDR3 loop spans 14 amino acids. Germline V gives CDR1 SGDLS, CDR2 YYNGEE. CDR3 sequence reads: CASSKGGGGYGYTF. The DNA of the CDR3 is TGTGCCAGCAGCAAAGGCGGAGGGGGGTATGGCTACACCTTC.

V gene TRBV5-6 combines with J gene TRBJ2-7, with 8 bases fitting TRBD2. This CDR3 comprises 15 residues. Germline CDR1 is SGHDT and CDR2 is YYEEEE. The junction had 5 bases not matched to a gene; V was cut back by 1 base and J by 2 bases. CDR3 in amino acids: CASSLPSGGPYEQYF. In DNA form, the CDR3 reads TGTGCCAGCAGCTTGCCAAGCGGGGGTCCCTACGAGCAGTACTTC.

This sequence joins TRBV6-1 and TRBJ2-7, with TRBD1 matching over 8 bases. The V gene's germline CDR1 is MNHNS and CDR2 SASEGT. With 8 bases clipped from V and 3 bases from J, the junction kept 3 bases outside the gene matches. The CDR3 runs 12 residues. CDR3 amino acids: CASLTGGYEQYF. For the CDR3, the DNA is TGTGCCAGCCTCACAGGGGGCTACGAGCAGTACTTC.

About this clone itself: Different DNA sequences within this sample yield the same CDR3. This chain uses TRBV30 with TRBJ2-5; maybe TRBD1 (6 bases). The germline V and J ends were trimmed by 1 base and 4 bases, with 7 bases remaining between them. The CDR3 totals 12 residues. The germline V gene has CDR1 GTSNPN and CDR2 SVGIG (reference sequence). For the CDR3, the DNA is TGTGCCTGGAGTGAAGGGGGAGAGACCCAGTACTTC. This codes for CAWSEGGETQYF.

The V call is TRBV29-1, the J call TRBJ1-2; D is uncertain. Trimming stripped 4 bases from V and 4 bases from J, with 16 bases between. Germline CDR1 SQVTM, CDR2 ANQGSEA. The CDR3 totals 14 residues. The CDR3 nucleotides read TGCAGCGTTGGTTCCCGTGGCGACGGCTATGGCTACACCTTC. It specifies CSVGSRGDGYGYTF.

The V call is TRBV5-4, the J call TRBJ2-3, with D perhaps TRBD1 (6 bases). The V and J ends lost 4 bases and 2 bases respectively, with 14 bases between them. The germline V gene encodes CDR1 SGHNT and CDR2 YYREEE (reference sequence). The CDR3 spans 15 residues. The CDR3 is CASSLDRILTDTQYF. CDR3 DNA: TGTGCCAGCAGCCTGGACAGAATCCTCACAGATACGCAGTATTTT. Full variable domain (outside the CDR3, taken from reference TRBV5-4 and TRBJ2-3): ETGVTQSPTHLIKTRGQQVTLRCSSQSGHNTVSWYQQALGQGPQFIFQYYREEENGRGNFPPRFSGLQFPNYSSELNVNALELDDSALYLCASSLDRILTDTQYFGPGTRLTVL.